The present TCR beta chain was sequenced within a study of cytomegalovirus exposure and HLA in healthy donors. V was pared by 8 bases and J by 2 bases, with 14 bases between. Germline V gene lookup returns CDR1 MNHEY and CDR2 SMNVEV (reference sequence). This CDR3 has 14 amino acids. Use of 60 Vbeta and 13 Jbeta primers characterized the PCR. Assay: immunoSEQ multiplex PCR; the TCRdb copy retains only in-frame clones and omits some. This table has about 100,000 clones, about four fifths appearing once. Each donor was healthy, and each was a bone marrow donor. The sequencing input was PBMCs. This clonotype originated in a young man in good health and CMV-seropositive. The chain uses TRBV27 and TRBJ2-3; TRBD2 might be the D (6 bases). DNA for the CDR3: TGTGCCAGCTGGTCGGGACTTTTCACAGATACGCAGTATTTT. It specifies CASWSGLFTDTQYF.